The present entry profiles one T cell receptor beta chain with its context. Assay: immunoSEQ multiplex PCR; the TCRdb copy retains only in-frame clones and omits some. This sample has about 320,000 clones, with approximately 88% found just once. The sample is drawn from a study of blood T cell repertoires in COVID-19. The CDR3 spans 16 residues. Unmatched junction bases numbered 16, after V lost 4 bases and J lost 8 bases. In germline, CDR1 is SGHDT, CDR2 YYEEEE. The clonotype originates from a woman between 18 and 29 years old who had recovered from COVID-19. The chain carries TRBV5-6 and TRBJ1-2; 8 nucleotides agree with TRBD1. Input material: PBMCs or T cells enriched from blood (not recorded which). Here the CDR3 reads CASSLGTGVGYEGYTF. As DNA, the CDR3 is TGTGCCAGCAGCCTTGGGACAGGAGTGGGTTATGAGGGCTACACCTTC.